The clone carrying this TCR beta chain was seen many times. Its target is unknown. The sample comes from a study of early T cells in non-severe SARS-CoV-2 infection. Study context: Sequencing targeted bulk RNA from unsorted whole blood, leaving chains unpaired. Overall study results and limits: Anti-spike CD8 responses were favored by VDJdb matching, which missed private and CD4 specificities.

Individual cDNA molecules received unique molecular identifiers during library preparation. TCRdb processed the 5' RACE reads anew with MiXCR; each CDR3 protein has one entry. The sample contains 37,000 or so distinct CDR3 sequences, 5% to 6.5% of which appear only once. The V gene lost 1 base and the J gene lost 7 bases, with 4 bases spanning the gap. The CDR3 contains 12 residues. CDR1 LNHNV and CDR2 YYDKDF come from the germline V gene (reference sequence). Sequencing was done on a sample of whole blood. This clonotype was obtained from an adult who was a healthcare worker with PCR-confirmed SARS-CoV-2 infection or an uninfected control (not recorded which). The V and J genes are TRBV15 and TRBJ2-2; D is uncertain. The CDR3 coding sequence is TGTGCCACCAGCAGAGGAGGCGGGGAGCTGTTTTTT. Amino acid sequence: CATSRGGGELFF.